Each of the 4 T cell receptor beta chains below was sequenced from the same sample in a study of blood T cell repertoires in COVID-19. Only in-frame clones appear in the TCRdb table, and some are missing; sequencing was by immunoSEQ multiplex PCR. Of under 300,000 clones detected, about nine tenths appear once; the ten largest clones hold approximately 6.2%. The sample taken for sequencing was peripheral blood. These receptors originate from a man aged 55 to 70 with acute or convalescent COVID-19.

The rearrangement uses TRBV7-2 and TRBJ2-7, with TRBD2 as a possible D gene (6 bases). The CDR3 sequence is 15 residues long. Germline V gene lookup returns CDR1 SGHTA and CDR2 FQGNSA. V was trimmed by 0 bases and J by 5 bases, leaving 14 bases between them. DNA of the CDR3: TGTGCCAGCAGCTTAGCTTTGGGGGGTAGGAACGAGCAGTACTTC. Encoded protein: CASSLALGGRNEQYF.

The chain is built from TRBV5-4 and TRBJ2-1; 7 nucleotides match TRBD2. There are 13 residues in the CDR3. V shed 4 bases, J shed 6 bases, and the junction held 4 bases outside the gene matches. CDR1 is SGHNT and CDR2 is YYREEE in the germline V gene (reference sequence). CDR3 DNA sequence: TGTGCCAGCAGCGCCGGGACTACCAATGAGCAGTTCTTC. This sequence encodes CASSAGTTNEQFF.

The chain is built from TRBV4-3 and TRBJ1-4; 8 nucleotides match TRBD1. Looked up from germline, CDR1 is LGHNA and CDR2 is YSLEER. This CDR3 region has 15 residues. The trim removed 4 bases at V and 13 bases at J, leaving 14 bases unmatched. In DNA form, the CDR3 reads TGCGCCAGCAGCCGGCGACAGGGGTCGGGGATCGGACTGTTTTTT. Its translation: CASSRRQGSGIGLFF.

V and J are TRBV11-3 and TRBJ2-7; possibly TRBD1 for D (5 bases). CDR3 length: 16 residues. The germline gives CDR1 SGHNT, CDR2 YENEEA. V gave up 2 bases and J gave up 0 bases, with 14 bases separating them. The CDR3 DNA is TGTGCCAGCAGCTTAAGGGGCGGCCCAAGCTCCTACGAGCAGTACTTC. This encodes CASSLRGGPSSYEQYF.